This TCR beta chain appears in the sequencing data of a study of cytomegalovirus exposure and HLA in healthy donors. Study results and limitations: The study flagged around 150 TCR beta chains as cytomegalovirus-associated. Reports credit the classifier with highly specific, highly sensitive diagnosis of cytomegalovirus status.

Germline values: CDR1 SGHTA, CDR2 FQGNSA. The V end lost 1 base, the J end lost 0 bases, and 12 bases lay between the germline ends. The CDR3 has 16 amino acids. Comment on this clone: The antigen is undetermined.

Libraries were prepared by immunoSEQ multiplex PCR; TCRdb keeps only in-frame clonotypes and omits some of them. The sample carries roughly 150,000 clones, over 85% recorded once. The sample was PBMCs. This receptor was identified in a woman between 18 and 29 years old in good health and CMV-seropositive. The genes are TRBV7-2 and TRBJ1-1; no clear D. The CDR3 coding sequence is TGTGCCAGCAGCTTAGGGCCAGGACTGATGAACACTGAAGCTTTCTTT. As protein: CASSLGPGLMNTEAFF.